This TCR beta chain appears in the sequencing data of a study of blood T cell repertoires in COVID-19 (dated by TCRdb to between 2020 and 2021). As for the study more broadly: Samples covering the acute and convalescent phases of COVID-19 were provided by collaborators in the United States, Italy and Spain. The material from the prospective study consisted of cDNA or gDNA derived from T cells, B-cell-depleted T cells, or PBMCs. Deeply sampled blood TCRbeta repertoires from subjects exposed to, actively infected with, or recovered from COVID-19 were included in the dataset. A freely available public database, intended as a resource for researchers studying the immune response to SARS-CoV-2, is where the repertoires were released. Samples were obtained from the ongoing ImmuneRACE study (first 160 participants) and from some 1,200 subjects provided by 6 global collaborators. A de-identified subject ID, COVID-19 status, age in years and sex were almost always included in the sample metadata. Where available, HLA class I and class II types were taken from metadata supplied by the sample provider and were not determined by assay-based typing.

TCRbeta CDR3 regions were amplified from genomic DNA using the immunoSEQ Assay, a bias-controlled multiplex PCR. Regarding the original processing steps: The number of nucleated cells in each sample was estimated by amplification of reference gene primers within the assay. To quantify the absolute abundance of each unique TCRbeta CDR3 rearrangement, sequence reads were collapsed and filtered. For each sample, productive Simpson clonality was calculated by taking the square root of Simpson's diversity index across productive rearrangements. This is the immuneACCESS table as TCRdb keeps it, with only in-frame sequences that have V and J called. A part of the clones is gone; compared with another copy, unresolved V genes explain less than half, and the rest is unexplained. Clonal size and the V and J genes are those of that table, whereas D and trimming came from the DNA. The sample table holds over 70,000 clones, of which 80% were seen once. In total, the top ten clones hold about a tenth of the sample.

Collaborating institutions collected whole blood in K2EDTA tubes following their own protocols. For TCRbeta analysis, collaborators shipped samples in one of three forms: frozen whole blood, isolated PBMCs, or DNA extracted from either of those sample types. On this clone: Its target antigen remains unknown. There are no base qualities to consult, and no much larger clone falls within one base.

Measured from the cysteine to the phenylalanine, the CDR3 is 19 residues long. Only the CDR3 DNA stays, 57 bases, in frame from base 1. Ends trimmed: V by 3 bases, J by 3 bases; bases unmatched to a gene: 11. Sequences KGHDR (CDR1) and SFDVKD (CDR2) are obtained from the germline V gene. Overall results and qualifications from the work: The quantity of clinical and demographic metadata differed by source and by participant and was supplied without curation.

Specimen: peripheral blood. This TCR derives from a woman aged 70-85 years with acute or convalescent COVID-19. In this chain, TRBV24-1 is recombined with TRBJ2-6; 9 bases in the junction line up with TRBD1. The CDR3 reads CATSDPRRDRAFGANVLTF. The DNA sequence follows: TGTGCCACCAGTGATCCGCGACGGGACAGGGCATTTGGGGCCAACGTCCTGACTTTC.